The 13 T cell receptor beta chains presented below share a single source sample, sequenced in a study of blood T cells in healthy people across ages. Through a sample-barcoded 5' primer and a J-beta primer mix, a second PCR was run for roughly 6 to 12 cycles. TCRdb redid the calling of the 5' RACE reads with MiXCR, one entry per CDR3 protein. The sample includes around 620,000 distinct CDR3 sequences, 25% to 30% seen only once; the top ten take 18%. Specimen: blood. The origin of the receptors is a woman in her 70s in good health.

The sample holds a few counts of this clonotype. This chain links TRBV6-6 with TRBJ2-1, with 9 bases lining up with TRBD1. Germline CDR1 and CDR2: MNHNY and SVGAGI (reference sequence). The V and J ends lost 2 bases and 8 bases, in that order; junction bases with no gene match: 4. The length of the CDR3 is 14 residues. CDR3: CASSYHRGLDEQFF. The CDR3, as DNA: TGTGCCAGCAGTTACCACAGGGGGCTCGATGAGCAGTTCTTC.

This clonotype occurred a few times. Sequence at one end of the junction differs from germline and may be a read error. This chain connects TRBV20-1 to TRBJ2-3; TRBD2 matches 10 bases. Germline V CDR1 and CDR2: DFQATT, SNEGSKA (reference sequence). This CDR3 has 15 amino acids. In nucleotides, the CDR3 is TGCAGTGCTCCTTCCAGCGGGGGGGGCACAGGTACGCAGTATTTT. This gives the protein CSAPSSGGGTGTQYF.

In its sample, this clonotype was seen a few times. This sequence joins TRBV12-3 or TRBV12-4 and TRBJ2-5; TRBD1 matches 8 bases. The CDR3 covers 15 residues. The V and J ends lost 3 bases and 4 bases, in that order; junction bases with no gene match: 7. The CDR3 is CASSFDRGGGETQYF. The DNA for the CDR3 is TGTGCCAGCAGTTTCGACAGGGGAGGAGGAGAGACCCAGTACTTC.

The CDR3 loop is CAGGSLFYNTDTQYF. CDR3 DNA sequence: TGTGCCGGAGGTAGTCTCTTTTACAACACAGATACGCAGTATTTT. V and J are TRBV6-2 or TRBV6-3 and TRBJ2-3; D may be TRBD2 (5 bases). Per the germline V gene, CDR1 is MNHEY and CDR2 is SVGEGT. CDR3 length: 15 residues. The V and J ends lost 11 bases and 2 bases respectively, with 20 bases between them.

The chain employs TRBV15 and TRBJ2-2, with D perhaps TRBD2 (6 bases). CDR1 and CDR2 (germline): LNHNV, YYDKDF (reference sequence). V was cut by 5 bases and J by 7 bases, with 17 bases left in between. This CDR3 is 15 amino acids long. The CDR3 DNA is TGTGCCACCAGCGAGGACACCCCGCGGGGCGGGGAGCTGTTTTTT. This gives the protein CATSEDTPRGGELFF. Variable domain in full (rest from reference TRBV15 and TRBJ2-2): DAMVIQNPRYQVTQFGKPVTLSCSQTLNHNVMYWYQQKSSQAPKLLFHYYDKDFNNEADTPDNFQSRRPNTSFCFLDIRSPGLGDTAMYLCATSEDTPRGGELFFGEGSRLTVL.

The chain has TRBV19 and TRBJ2-4; TRBD2 is a possible D gene (6 bases). Germline assignment: CDR1 LNHDA and CDR2 SQIVND (reference sequence). This CDR3 contains 13 residues. V lost 6 bases, J lost 3 bases, and 9 bases lay in between. CDR3 region: CASSWGGKNIQYF. CDR3 DNA sequence: TGTGCCAGTAGCTGGGGAGGCAAAAACATTCAGTACTTC.

Remarks on this clonotype: An end of the junction does not agree with germline; a read error may underlie this. This chain connects TRBV9 to TRBJ2-5; D possibly matches TRBD1 or TRBD2 (5 bases each). TRBJ2-1 matches the DNA end more closely, so the J call is doubtful. The CDR3 loop spans 15 amino acids. Per germline, CDR1 SGDLS and CDR2 YYNGEE. CDR3 region: CASSPRRTTQHEQFF. DNA of the CDR3: TGTGCTAGCAGCCCTAGGAGGACAACTCAACATGAGCAGTTCTTC.

The rearrangement joins TRBV20-1 to TRBJ2-4; perhaps TRBD1 as D (6 bases). The V gene lost 0 bases and the J gene lost 1 base, with 16 bases spanning the gap. This CDR3 is 17 amino acids long. The V gene's germline CDR1 is DFQATT and CDR2 SNEGSKA (reference sequence). The CDR3 coding sequence is TGCAGTGCTAGAGATCCTGGGGCTCAGGGGGCCAAAAACATTCAGTACTTC. This gives the protein CSARDPGAQGAKNIQYF.

The rearrangement joins TRBV3-1 to TRBJ2-1; D not resolved. Between the trimmed V and J ends, which lost 2 bases and 7 bases, there was a span of 15 bases. Germline V lookup: CDR1 LGHDT, CDR2 YNNKEL (reference sequence). This CDR3 is built from 15 residues. This CDR3 is CASSQLTVFDNEQFF. DNA for the CDR3: TGTGCCAGCAGCCAATTAACTGTTTTTGATAATGAGCAGTTCTTC.

V is TRBV24-1 and J is TRBJ1-2; 9 bases are a match to TRBD1. CDR3 size: 14 residues. V lost 4 bases, J lost 6 bases, and 5 bases stayed unmatched. Germline V gene sequence: CDR1 KGHDR, CDR2 SFDVKD. This chain's CDR3 is CATSDPGTGNGYTF. The CDR3 DNA reads as TGTGCCACCAGTGACCCCGGGACAGGGAATGGCTACACCTTC.

The rearrangement links TRBV15 to TRBJ2-1; 10 bases line up with TRBD2. The trim removed 1 base at V and 3 bases at J, leaving 6 bases unmatched. The CDR3 length is 17 residues. Germline assignment: CDR1 LNHNV and CDR2 YYDKDF (reference sequence). The CDR3 DNA sequence: TGTGCCACCAGCAGAGCAAAACTAGCGGGGATCTACAATGAGCAGTTCTTC. Translated, it gives CATSRAKLAGIYNEQFF.

This clonotype has just a few counts. The genes are TRBV20-1 and TRBJ1-1, with D possibly matching TRBD1 (6 bases). Between the trimmed V and J ends, which lost 3 bases and 5 bases, there was a span of 7 bases. This CDR3 has 11 residues. CDR1 and CDR2 (germline): DFQATT, SNEGSKA (reference sequence). Here the CDR3 reads CSARGQTEAFF. Written as DNA, the CDR3 is TGCAGTGCTAGGGGACAAACTGAAGCTTTCTTT.

This clonotype was observed at least ten times. V and J are TRBV5-5 and TRBJ2-1; a weak D match, TRBD1 (6 bases). The germline CDR1 and CDR2 sequences are SGHKS and YYEKEE (reference sequence). The ends were cut back, 4 bases at V and 4 bases at J, with 21 bases in the middle. CDR3 size: 17 residues. The CDR3 sequence is CASSARSGQQRYNEQFF. The CDR3 DNA follows: TGTGCCAGCAGCGCTCGCTCCGGACAGCAGAGATACAATGAGCAGTTCTTC.